Listed below are T cell receptor beta chains from one sample, sequenced in a study of T cells after yellow fever vaccination. Via MiXCR, TCRdb re-called the 5' RACE reads, giving one row per CDR3 protein. The sample contains about 250,000 distinct CDR3 sequences, about 3.7% of which appear only once. Sequenced material: PBMCs, taken 15 days after the yellow fever booster vaccination. These receptors were collected from a man in his late teens or twenties who received the YFV17D yellow fever vaccine. Both conserved end residues are part of each CDR3. A D gene is named only where the DNA matches it firmly. Not all rows give a size; the values are once, few, many and, for expanded clones, a class.

>TRBJ1-6|TRBV3-1|many|NA|14
CASSTTEINSPLHF
TGTGCCAGCAGTACCACAGAAATTAATTCACCCCTCCACTTT
>TRBJ2-7|TRBV20-1|many|NA|14
CSAPVAGASYEQYF
TGCAGTGCCCCGGTGGCGGGGGCATCCTACGAGCAGTACTTC
>TRBJ2-3|TRBV10-3|many|TRBD1|15
CAINPGQGGTDTQYF
TGTGCCATCAACCCAGGACAGGGGGGCACAGATACGCAGTATTTT
>TRBJ1-2|TRBV5-1|many|NA|14
CASSLGKINYGYTF
TGCGCCAGCAGCCTGGGAAAGATTAACTATGGCTACACCTTC
>TRBJ2-2|TRBV5-1|many|NA|16
CASSLGAEVPTGELFF
TGCGCCAGCAGCTTGGGAGCGGAGGTACCCACCGGGGAGCTGTTTTTT
>TRBJ1-6|TRBV5-1|many|NA|15
CASSLGDRLYSPLHF
TGCGCCAGCAGCTTGGGGGACCGCCTGTATTCACCCCTCCACTTT
>TRBJ1-2|TRBV28|many|NA|16
CASSLMYGISIDGYTF
TGTGCCAGCAGTTTAATGTACGGAATTTCTATCGACGGCTACACCTTC
>TRBJ1-2|TRBV7-2|few|NA|16
CASSPGWGASNYGYTF
TGTGCCAGCAGCCCCGGCTGGGGGGCTTCTAACTATGGCTACACCTTC
>TRBJ1-1|TRBV5-1|many|NA|13
CASSLRDGAEAFF
TGCGCCAGCAGCTTGAGGGACGGCGCTGAAGCTTTCTTT
>TRBJ1-1|TRBV5-1|many|TRBD1|16
CASSLVRTGGNTEAFF
TGCGCCAGCAGCTTGGTAAGGACAGGGGGGAACACTGAAGCTTTCTTT
>TRBJ2-7|TRBV7-3|many|TRBD2|13
CASSLLAGGEQYF
TGTGCCAGCAGCTTACTAGCGGGGGGCGAGCAGTACTTC
>TRBJ1-5|TRBV10-2|many|NA|15
CASSEAGIGLQPQHF
TGCGCCAGCAGTGAGGCAGGGATCGGGCTTCAGCCCCAGCATTTT
>TRBJ2-7|TRBV20-1|many|NA|12
CSARDMAYEQYF
TGCAGTGCTAGAGATATGGCTTACGAGCAGTACTTC
>TRBJ2-5|TRBV5-1|many|NA|14
CASSSMTNQETQYF
TGCGCCAGCAGCTCCATGACGAATCAAGAGACCCAGTACTTC
>TRBJ1-1|TRBV5-4|many|NA|14
CASSLAGVGSEAFF
TGTGCCAGCAGCTTGGCTGGGGTAGGGTCTGAAGCTTTCTTT
>TRBJ1-2|TRBV6-5|many|NA|14
CASSSDRQSGGYTF
TGTGCCAGCAGCAGTGACAGACAAAGCGGAGGCTACACCTTC
>TRBJ2-2|TRBV4-2|NA|TRBD2|15
CASSPRTSGAGELFF
TGTGCCAGCAGCCCTCGGACTAGCGGGGCCGGGGAGCTGTTTTTT
>TRBJ2-3|TRBV12-3/TRBV12-4|many|NA|14
CASSQDYNTDTQYF
TGTGCCAGCAGTCAAGACTATAACACAGATACGCAGTATTTT
>TRBJ2-2|TRBV5-1|NA|TRBD2|15
CASSSTSSNTGELFF
TGCGCCAGCAGCTCGACTAGCTCGAACACCGGGGAGCTGTTTTTT
>TRBJ2-1|TRBV5-1|many|NA|16
CASSLATASSYNEQFF
TGCGCCAGCAGCTTGGCCACAGCTAGCTCCTACAATGAGCAGTTCTTC
>TRBJ2-5|TRBV7-2|many|TRBD1|14
CASSGTGVRGTQYF
TGTGCCAGCAGCGGGACAGGAGTACGAGGGACCCAGTACTTC
>TRBJ2-5|TRBV7-2|few|NA|13
CASSSTYQETQYF
TGTGCCAGCAGCTCGACGTACCAAGAGACCCAGTACTTC
>TRBJ2-5|TRBV20-1|many|NA|14
CSARRGLDQETQYF
TGCAGTGCTAGGAGGGGACTGGACCAAGAGACCCAGTACTTC
>TRBJ2-7|TRBV30|many|NA|11
CAWRGGSRQYF
TGTGCCTGGAGGGGGGGATCTAGGCAGTACTTC
>TRBJ2-3|TRBV5-1|medium-sized|NA|13
CASSPDRTDTQYF
TGCGCCAGCAGCCCCGACCGCACAGATACGCAGTATTTT
>TRBJ2-7|TRBV19|many|NA|16
CASSISPRTLDYEQYF
TGTGCCAGTAGTATAAGTCCCAGGACCTTAGACTACGAGCAGTACTTC
>TRBJ2-2|TRBV5-1|many|NA|14
CASSFVGEHGELFF
TGCGCCAGCAGCTTCGTGGGGGAACACGGGGAGCTGTTTTTT
>TRBJ2-5|TRBV15|many|NA|13
CATAKRDQETQYF
TGTGCCACCGCCAAGAGGGACCAAGAGACCCAGTACTTC
>TRBJ1-1|TRBV4-2|many|NA|16
CASSRTWEQMNTEAFF
TGTGCCAGCAGCCGCACCTGGGAACAGATGAACACTGAAGCTTTCTTT
>TRBJ2-4|TRBV4-1|many|NA|14
CASSQDLAKNIQYF
TGCGCCAGCAGCCAGGACCTAGCCAAAAACATTCAGTACTTC
>TRBJ1-1|TRBV7-9|many|TRBD1|14
CASSLGQGLAEAFF
TGTGCCAGCAGCTTGGGACAGGGCCTCGCTGAAGCTTTCTTT
>TRBJ1-5|TRBV5-1|many|NA|13
CASSLSGPQPQHF
TGCGCCAGCAGCTTAAGCGGCCCTCAGCCCCAGCATTTT
>TRBJ1-5|TRBV10-2|many|NA|14
CASNRALSNQPQHF
TGCGCCAGCAATAGGGCCTTAAGCAATCAGCCCCAGCATTTT
>TRBJ2-3|TRBV7-2|many|TRBD1|15
CASSSGQGRGDTQYF
TGTGCCAGCAGCTCAGGACAGGGGAGAGGAGATACGCAGTATTTT
>TRBJ2-2|TRBV4-3|NA|NA|18
CASSQDPRGAASTGELFF
TGCGCCAGCAGCCAAGACCCCAGGGGCGCGGCCTCCACCGGGGAGCTGTTTTTT
>TRBJ1-1|TRBV11-2|medium-sized|TRBD1|17
CASSSPGGTARNTEAFF
TGTGCCAGCAGCTCCCCAGGGGGTACGGCAAGGAACACTGAAGCTTTCTTT
>TRBJ1-2|TRBV20-1|few|NA|11
CSVRQRSGYTF
TGCAGTGTCCGACAGAGGAGCGGCTACACCTTC
>TRBJ1-1|TRBV11-3|many|TRBD1|13
CASSLNRDSAAFF
TGTGCCAGCAGCCTAAACCGGGACAGCGCAGCTTTCTTT
>TRBJ1-5|TRBV7-6|many|TRBD1|16
CASSLGVGGFNQPQHF
TGTGCCAGCAGCTTAGGGGTAGGGGGCTTTAATCAGCCCCAGCATTTT
>TRBJ2-3|TRBV4-3|many|TRBD2|16
CASSQILAGATDTQYF
TGCGCCAGCAGCCAAATCCTAGCGGGGGCTACAGATACGCAGTATTTT
>TRBJ2-3|TRBV7-9|many|TRBD2|16
CASTVTGGIEADTQYF
TGTGCCAGCACCGTAACGGGGGGAATAGAGGCAGATACGCAGTATTTT
>TRBJ2-7|TRBV11-2|many|TRBD2|14
CASSPGTSGYEQYF
TGTGCCAGCAGCCCCGGGACTAGCGGGTACGAGCAGTACTTC
>TRBJ2-2|TRBV12-3/TRBV12-4|many|NA|12
CASLEGTGELFF
TGTGCCAGTCTAGAGGGGACCGGGGAGCTGTTTTTT
>TRBJ2-2|TRBV7-2|many|NA|15
CASSPVGTSTGELFF
TGTGCCAGCAGTCCCGTTGGCACTTCCACCGGGGAGCTGTTTTTT
>TRBJ1-6|TRBV7-2|few|TRBD1|16
CASSPSGQAGNSPLHF
TGTGCCAGCAGCCCCTCCGGACAGGCCGGGAATTCACCCCTCCACTTT
>TRBJ1-3|TRBV7-9|many|NA|14
CASSYDSLGNTIYF
TGTGCCAGCAGCTACGACAGCCTTGGAAACACCATATATTTT
>TRBJ2-3|TRBV7-3|many|TRBD2|16
CASSPGGGAIGDTQYF
TGTGCCAGCAGCCCTGGCGGGGGGGCCATTGGAGATACGCAGTATTTT
>TRBJ2-7|TRBV29-1|NA|NA|15
CSVVKIGQEGGEQYF
TGCAGCGTCGTGAAGATCGGACAGGAGGGTGGCGAGCAGTACTTC
>TRBJ2-5|TRBV7-2|many|TRBD2|15
CASSWTAGVGETQYF
TGTGCCAGCAGCTGGACGGCGGGGGTTGGGGAGACCCAGTACTTC
>TRBJ1-1|TRBV20-1|many|NA|14
CSARDGDPYTEAFF
TGCAGTGCTAGAGATGGAGACCCCTACACTGAAGCTTTCTTT
>TRBJ2-5|TRBV29-1|many|NA|15
CSVEGAGREEETQYF
TGCAGCGTTGAAGGCGCGGGGCGAGAGGAAGAGACCCAGTACTTC
>TRBJ2-6|TRBV7-3|many|NA|15
CASSSGLSGANVLTF
TGTGCCAGCAGCTCGGGTCTCTCTGGGGCCAACGTCCTGACTTTC
>TRBJ1-1|TRBV7-9|many|NA|13
CASSLDGAGRAFF
TGTGCCAGCAGCTTGGACGGGGCGGGGCGAGCTTTCTTT